This T cell receptor beta chain came from a study of shared clonotypes between healthy human individuals. Turning to the study itself: The plates for each donor numbered three CD4 naive, three CD4 memory, two CD8 naive and one CD8 memory. Study conclusions and caveats: Incompleteness in sorted-subset sequencing, despite large depth, was shown by rarefaction.

As defined, naive CD8 cells were CD45RO-negative and positively selected for CCR7, with terminally differentiated effector memory CD45RA+ cells excluded. This clone was detected once. The target antigen is unknown. Assay used: immunoSEQ multiplex PCR; TCRdb lists only in-frame clones, some missing. The sample holds 800,000 or so clones, around 96% seen once. The CDR3 is made up of 13 amino acids. Trimming removed 0 bases at V and 3 bases at J, with 6 bases between. Germline CDR1 ENHRY, CDR2 SYGVKD. The chain is built from TRBV10-3 and TRBJ2-7; D is undetermined. The sample consisted of naive CD8+ T cells sorted from blood. The sequence was obtained from a young man in good health. CDR3 DNA: TGTGCCATCAGTGAGTCAACAGACTACGAGCAGTACTTC. It translates to CAISESTDYEQYF.